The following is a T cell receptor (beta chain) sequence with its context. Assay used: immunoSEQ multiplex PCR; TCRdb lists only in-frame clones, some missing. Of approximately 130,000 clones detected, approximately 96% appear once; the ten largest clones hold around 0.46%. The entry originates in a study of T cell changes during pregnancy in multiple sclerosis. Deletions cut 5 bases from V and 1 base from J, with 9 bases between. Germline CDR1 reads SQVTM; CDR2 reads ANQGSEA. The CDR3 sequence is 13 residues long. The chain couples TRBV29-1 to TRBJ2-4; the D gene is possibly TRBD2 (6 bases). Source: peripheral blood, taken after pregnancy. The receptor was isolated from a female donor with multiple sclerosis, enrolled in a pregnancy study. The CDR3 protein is CSVLGGAKNIQYF. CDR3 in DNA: TGCAGCGTTTTGGGGGGTGCCAAAAACATTCAGTACTTC.